This is a list of T cell receptor beta chains from one sample in a study of early T cells in non-severe SARS-CoV-2 infection. In TCRdb, the 5' RACE reads were re-called with MiXCR into one record per CDR3 protein. The table shows under 25,000 distinct CDR3 sequences, with approximately 4.5% occurring only once. Sequencing was carried out using whole blood. Receptor source: an adult who was a healthcare worker with PCR-confirmed SARS-CoV-2 infection or an uninfected control (not recorded which). CDR3s include the opening cysteine and the closing phenylalanine or tryptophan. Size is stated for part of the rows, as once, few or many counts, or as a class when the clone is expanded.

J gene	V gene	clone size	CDR3 protein
TRBJ2-3	TRBV4-3	many	CASSQDLASATQYF
TRBJ1-4	TRBV6-5	many	CASSYDGQLKEKLFF
TRBJ1-5	TRBV6-5	few	CASSPLSADQPQHF
TRBJ1-5	TRBV30	many	CAWSGGTGNQPQHF
TRBJ2-1	TRBV19	NA	CASSIKGFSYNEQFF
TRBJ1-6	TRBV4-3	NA	CASSQTSGWGNSPLHF
TRBJ2-5	TRBV20-1	many	CSARALGGMRYF
TRBJ1-2	TRBV6-6	many	CASSYKGRIPYGYTF
TRBJ1-4	TRBV29-1	few	CSVQLGRGGEKLFF
TRBJ2-7	TRBV28	NA	CASSTSGLYEQYF